The clone carrying this TCR beta chain appeared a few times. No antigen is known for it. Cell sorting via CD45RO/CCR7/CD25/CD127/CD95/CD27 was performed to obtain CD4+ naive, central memory, regulatory and stem cell-like memory cells. Sequenced material consisted of expressed TCRB transcripts (all of the isolated RNA was reverse transcribed). Sequencing was performed with immunoSEQ multiplex PCR; in TCRdb, only in-frame clones are kept and a portion is missing. This table has over 120,000 clones, roughly 10% appearing once. The record originates from a study of beta chain features in type 1 diabetes. The J segment lost 3 bases and the V segment lost 3 bases, leaving 4 bases of the junction unmatched. The CDR3 is 16 residues long. The V gene's germline CDR1 is LGHNT and CDR2 FRNRAP. Notes on the study in general: The study left unresolved whether HLA type influences TCRB rearrangement. Within each of all four CD4+ subsets, Type 1 diabetes patients had TCRB CDR3s that were moderately but significantly shorter. Comparison showed that naive, central memory and Treg TCRB repertoires appeared more similar among patients than among healthy donors.

The source of this sequence is a man between 18 and 35 years old in good health. The chain uses TRBV12-5 and TRBJ2-5; 13 bases map to TRBD2. Material: naive CD4+ T cells from blood. CDR3 region: CASGLGLAGEKETQYF. CDR3 nucleotides: TGTGCTAGTGGTTTAGGACTAGCGGGGGAGAAAGAGACCCAGTACTTC.